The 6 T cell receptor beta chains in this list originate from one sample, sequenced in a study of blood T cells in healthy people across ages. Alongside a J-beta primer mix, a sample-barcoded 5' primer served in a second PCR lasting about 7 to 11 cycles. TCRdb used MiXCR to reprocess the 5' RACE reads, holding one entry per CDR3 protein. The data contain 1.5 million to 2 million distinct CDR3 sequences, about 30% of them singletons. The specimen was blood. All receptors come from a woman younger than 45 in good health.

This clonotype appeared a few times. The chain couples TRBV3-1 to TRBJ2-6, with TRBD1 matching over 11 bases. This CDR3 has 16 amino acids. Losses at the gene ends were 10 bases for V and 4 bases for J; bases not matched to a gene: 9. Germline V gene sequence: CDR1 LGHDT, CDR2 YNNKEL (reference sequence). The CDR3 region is CATRGQGAKGANVLTF. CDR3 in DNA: TGTGCCACCCGTGGACAGGGGGCTAAAGGGGCCAACGTCCTGACTTTC.

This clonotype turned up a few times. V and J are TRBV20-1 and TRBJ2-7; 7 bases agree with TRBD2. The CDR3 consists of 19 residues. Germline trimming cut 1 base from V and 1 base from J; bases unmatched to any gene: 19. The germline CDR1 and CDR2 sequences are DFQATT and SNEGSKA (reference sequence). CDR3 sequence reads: CSARAPRGRSTSSSYEQYF. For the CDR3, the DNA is TGCAGTGCTAGAGCACCAAGAGGGCGCTCGACTAGCTCATCCTACGAGCAGTACTTC.

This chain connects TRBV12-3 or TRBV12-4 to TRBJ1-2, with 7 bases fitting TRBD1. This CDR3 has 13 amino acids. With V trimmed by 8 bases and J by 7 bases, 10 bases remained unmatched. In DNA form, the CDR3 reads TGTGCCAGCGGGACAGAGATACTACGTGGCTACACCTTC. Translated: CASGTEILRGYTF.

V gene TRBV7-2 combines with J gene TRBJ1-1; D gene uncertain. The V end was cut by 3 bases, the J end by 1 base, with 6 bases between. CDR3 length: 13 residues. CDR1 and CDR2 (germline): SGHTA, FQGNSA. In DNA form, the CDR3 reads TGTGCCAGCAGCTTTGCAAAGAACACTGAAGCTTTCTTT. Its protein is CASSFAKNTEAFF.

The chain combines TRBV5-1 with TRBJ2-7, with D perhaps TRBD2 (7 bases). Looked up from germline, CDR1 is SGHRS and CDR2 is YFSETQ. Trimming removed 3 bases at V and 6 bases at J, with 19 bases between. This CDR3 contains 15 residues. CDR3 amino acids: CASSYGGTQLIEQYF. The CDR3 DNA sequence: TGCGCCAGCAGCTACGGGGGGACACAATTGATCGAGCAGTACTTC.

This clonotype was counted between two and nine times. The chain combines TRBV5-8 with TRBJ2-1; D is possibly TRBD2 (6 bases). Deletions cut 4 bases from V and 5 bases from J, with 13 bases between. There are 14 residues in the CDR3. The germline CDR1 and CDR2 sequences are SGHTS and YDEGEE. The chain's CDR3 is CASSTLARHNEQFF. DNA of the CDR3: TGTGCCAGCAGCACCCTAGCGAGACACAATGAGCAGTTCTTC.